These T cell receptor beta chains were read from a single sample in a study of blood T cell repertoires in COVID-19. The repertoire was sequenced with immunoSEQ multiplex PCR; TCRdb's copy has only in-frame clones and lacks some. The profile shows roughly 80,000 clones, 83% of them singletons. The material sequenced was peripheral blood. These receptors were obtained from a woman at least 80 years old with acute or convalescent COVID-19. Each CDR3 is given with its conserved first and last residue.

j_call v_call cdr3_aa
TRBJ1-2 TRBV6-1 CASSDTGGIYGYTF
TRBJ2-1 TRBV18 CASSPRALSYNEQFF
TRBJ2-7 TRBV20-1 CSATQGYEQYF
TRBJ2-1 TRBV7-2 CASSQGLAGGPQQFF
TRBJ2-3 TRBV28 CASSSGTSGGLSTDTQYF
TRBJ2-1 TRBV7-8 CASSLEGGYNEQFF
TRBJ2-2 TRBV3-1/TRBV3-2 CASNKQGTGELFF
TRBJ2-7 TRBV6-6 CASRTSGGGSVYEQYF
TRBJ2-2 TRBV18 CASSPRDRTNTGELFF
TRBJ2-1 TRBV9 CASSVETNRGHEQFF
TRBJ2-5 TRBV11-3 CASSLDTYRGRETQYF
TRBJ1-4 TRBV7-2 CASSLRSINEKLFF
TRBJ1-6 TRBV27 CASSPNGYNSPLHF
TRBJ2-2 TRBV3-1/TRBV3-2 CASSLSGGELFF
TRBJ2-3 TRBV29-1 CSVAGLAGVGDTQYF
TRBJ1-2 TRBV6-5 CASRGTGGTHYGYTF
TRBJ2-7 TRBV4-2 CASSQELRGTGPSSYEQYF
TRBJ1-6 TRBV10-3 CAISPDRGRDSPLHF
TRBJ2-1 TRBV18 CASSQTPNNEQFF
TRBJ2-7 TRBV5-4 CASSPGLANYEQYF
TRBJ1-5 TRBV6-2/TRBV6-3 CASSRGQAVYSNQPQHF
TRBJ2-7 TRBV7-3 CASSGRTSGAKYF